The 14 T cell receptor beta chains presented below share a single source sample, sequenced in a study of graft-versus-host responses after intestinal transplantation. Their antigen targets remain unknown. Repertoires were generated with immunoSEQ multiplex PCR, while TCRdb's copy carries only in-frame clones and drops some. Among roughly 77,000 clones listed, about 90% were seen once. The sequences come from unstimulated CD8+ T cells sorted from spleen or lymph node cells, collected before intestinal transplant. The source of these receptors is a human donor who received an intestinal transplant.

The gene calls are TRBV25-1 and TRBJ1-2, with unresolved D. V lost 4 bases, J lost 4 bases, and 16 bases lay in between. CDR3 length equals 15 residues. Germline V lookup: CDR1 MGHDK, CDR2 SYGVNS. This chain's CDR3 is CASSGGGRSGYGYTF. The CDR3 nucleotides read TGTGCCAGCAGTGGGGGAGGAAGGTCTGGCTATGGCTACACCTTC.

This chain links TRBV27 with TRBJ2-1; maybe TRBD1 (5 bases). The CDR3 contains 14 residues. The germline CDR1 and CDR2 sequences are MNHEY and SMNVEV (reference sequence). Between the trimmed V and J ends, which lost 3 bases and 4 bases, there was a span of 10 bases. The CDR3 nucleotides read TGTGCCAGCAGTTTCCAGGGTCAATACAATGAGCAGTTCTTC. As protein: CASSFQGQYNEQFF.

The chain has TRBV27 and TRBJ2-3; 7 positions agree with TRBD2. There are 14 residues in the CDR3. The junction had 5 bases not matched to a gene; V was cut back by 3 bases and J by 5 bases. Germline V lookup: CDR1 MNHEY, CDR2 SMNVEV (reference sequence). The CDR3 region has the DNA TGTGCCAGCAGTTTGGGGAGGGGTAGAGATACGCAGTATTTT. As protein: CASSLGRGRDTQYF.

This rearrangement joins TRBV27 to TRBJ2-1; TRBD2 is a possible D gene (5 bases). CDR1 and CDR2 (germline): MNHEY, SMNVEV (reference sequence). Trimming shortened V by 3 bases and J by 12 bases, and 12 bases separated the two germline ends. The CDR3 totals 12 residues. CDR3 in DNA: TGTGCCAGCAGTTTCCCCGGTCGGGGGCAGTTCTTC. Its translation: CASSFPGRGQFF.

The chain is built from TRBV28 and TRBJ1-1; 8 positions match TRBD1. CDR1 MDHEN and CDR2 SYDVKM come from the germline V gene. This CDR3 has 15 residues. V lost 3 bases to trimming and J lost 1 base; unmatched junction nucleotides: 4. The DNA for the CDR3 is TGTGCCAGCAGTTTCCCCGGGACAGGGAACACTGAAGCTTTCTTT. Protein product: CASSFPGTGNTEAFF.

The chain uses TRBV6-1 and TRBJ1-4, with a possible D match to TRBD1 (5 bases). The CDR3 consists of 12 residues. The germline V gene has CDR1 MNHNS and CDR2 SASEGT. With 6 bases removed from V and 7 bases from J, the gap between germline ends came to 9 bases. Here the CDR3 reads CASRAGIEKLFF. The DNA for the CDR3 is TGTGCCAGCAGAGCAGGGATTGAAAAACTGTTTTTT.

This sequence joins TRBV6-1 and TRBJ2-7, with TRBD1 matching 8 bases. CDR3 size: 15 residues. The trim removed 5 bases at V and 7 bases at J, leaving 13 bases unmatched. CDR1 is MNHNS, CDR2 SASEGT, per germline. CDR3 nucleotide sequence: TGTGCCAGCAGTCCCGGGACAGGTGGCGGGGTGGAGCAGTACTTC. This sequence encodes CASSPGTGGGVEQYF.

The rearrangement links TRBV7-6 to TRBJ2-3, with 7 positions matching TRBD1. The CDR3 runs to 15 residues. The V and J ends lost 5 bases and 1 base, in that order; junction bases with no gene match: 6. The germline gives CDR1 SGHVS, CDR2 FNYEAQ. CDR3 bases: TGTGCCAGCAGCCCTTTCGACAGGGGCACAGATACGCAGTATTTT. Translating it yields CASSPFDRGTDTQYF.

The rearrangement links TRBV15 to TRBJ2-2; possibly TRBD2 for D (6 bases). CDR3 length equals 17 residues. V was clipped by 5 bases and J by 5 bases, with 21 bases between them. Germline V gene lookup returns CDR1 LNHNV and CDR2 YYDKDF (reference sequence). The CDR3 coding sequence is TGTGCCACCAGCGCCCTTAGGGTTAGCGGTCTTACCGGGGAGCTGTTTTTT. Translation gives CATSALRVSGLTGELFF.

The genes are TRBV2 and TRBJ2-1, with 8 positions matching TRBD1. Trimming took 1 base from V and 8 from J; bases not matched to a gene: 7. The CDR3 runs 15 residues. The germline gives CDR1 SNHLY, CDR2 FYNNEI. DNA for the CDR3: TGTGCCAGCAGTGAAGGGGGCAGGGGGCATGATGAGCAGTTCTTC. It translates to CASSEGGRGHDEQFF.

The chain has TRBV7-9 and TRBJ1-1; tentatively, D is TRBD1 (5 bases). The CDR3 is 14 residues long. Germline V gene sequence: CDR1 SEHNR, CDR2 FQNEAQ (reference sequence). Trimming pared 3 bases from V and 4 bases from J, leaving 12 bases between. The CDR3 DNA reads TGTGCCAGCAGCTTTCAGGGAGGTGGCACTGAAGCTTTCTTT. Its protein is CASSFQGGGTEAFF.

This chain's CDR3 is CASSYGGNEKLFF. Written as DNA, the CDR3 is TGTGCCAGCAGTTACGGAGGGAATGAAAAACTGTTTTTT. The chain has TRBV27 and TRBJ1-4; no definite D call. Germline CDR1 is MNHEY and CDR2 is SMNVEV (reference sequence). The ends were cut back, 4 bases at V and 5 bases at J, with 8 bases in the middle. This CDR3 spans 13 amino acids.

In its sample, this clone was seen once. The CDR3 here is CASSTGGYEQYF. CDR3 sequence (DNA): TGTGCCAGCAGCACCGGGGGCTACGAGCAGTACTTC. V is TRBV7-8 and J is TRBJ2-7; D is possibly TRBD2 (6 bases). Looked up from germline, CDR1 is SGHVS and CDR2 is FQNEAQ. V lost 5 bases and J lost 3, with 8 bases in between. CDR3 size: 12 residues.

The rearrangement uses TRBV11-2 and TRBJ2-7, with 7 nucleotides matching TRBD2. The CDR3 totals 14 residues. Trimming cost V 1 base and J 7 bases; bases outside gene matches: 7. The germline CDR1 and CDR2 sequences are SGHAT and FQNNGV. The CDR3 loop reads CASSLAGGSREQYF. In DNA form, the CDR3 reads TGTGCCAGCAGCTTAGCGGGAGGATCTAGGGAGCAGTACTTC.